A selection of T cell receptor beta chains follows, all from one sample in a study of blood T cell repertoires in COVID-19. The repertoire was sequenced with immunoSEQ multiplex PCR; TCRdb's copy has only in-frame clones and lacks some. The data hold around 400,000 clones, with more than 70% observed a single time. Source material: peripheral blood. Source of these receptors: a man aged 35 to 55 with acute or convalescent COVID-19. The CDR3 runs from the conserved cysteine through the conserved F or W. Expanded clones are given a class, and other clones once, few, many or no size at all.

few TRBJ1-4 TRBV30 CAWRRTGDNEKLFF
. TRBJ2-1 TRBV6-4 CASSERSSVSSYNEQFF
. TRBJ1-1 TRBV11-2 CASSLDGTYPTEAFF
. TRBJ2-3 TRBV5-5 CASSLATGRTSGGSTDTQYF
. TRBJ1-3 TRBV25-1 CASSERGGNTIYF
. TRBJ2-7 TRBV2 CASSRGTQATSEQYF
. TRBJ2-7 TRBV4-1 CASSQGTGDYEQYF
. TRBJ2-1 TRBV5-4 CASSSETLSSYNEQFF
. TRBJ2-7 TRBV28 CASREYRGPMDEQYF
. TRBJ1-6 TRBV5-6 CASNPTRGYNSPLHF
. TRBJ2-1 TRBV7-9 CASSERPNNEQFF
. TRBJ2-5 TRBV5-4 CASSGLGQGARQETQYF
. TRBJ2-7 TRBV10-2 CASSGKGTVSYEQYF
. TRBJ1-3 TRBV11-3 CASSSGQGSGNTIYF
. TRBJ1-2 TRBV21-1 CASSKMDADRSYGYTF
. TRBJ2-2 TRBV27 CASSLEQTNTGELFF
once TRBJ1-2 TRBV15 CATSRDRGGPNYGYTF
. TRBJ2-7 TRBV5-1 CASSLRTGADEQYF
. TRBJ2-7 TRBV29-1 CSALGQVDSYEQYF
. TRBJ2-3 TRBV6-2/TRBV6-3 CASSYSAGEVLDTQYF
. TRBJ1-5 TRBV19 CASSIEEANQPQHF
. TRBJ1-1 TRBV6-1 CASSEGVAMNTEAFF
. TRBJ1-2 TRBV7-9 CASSPAGTGDGYTF
. TRBJ1-6 TRBV27 CASNVRGADSPLHF
once TRBJ2-4 TRBV9 CASSLGREDTKNIQYF
. TRBJ2-5 TRBV6-5 CASSYGGYQETQYF
. TRBJ1-2 TRBV6-5 CASSYGGTYGYTF
. TRBJ1-1 TRBV30 CAWNLRANTEAFF
. TRBJ2-2 TRBV5-1 CASSLQGLNTGELFF
. TRBJ1-1 TRBV28 CASCLGTEAFF
. TRBJ2-7 TRBV19 CASSTTPWTAPQYF
. TRBJ1-1 TRBV27 CASSLSRGPNTEAFF
. TRBJ2-1 TRBV20-1 CSGSSGEQFF
. TRBJ2-1 TRBV20-1 CSARGRTGRFF
. TRBJ1-6 TRBV7-9 CASSSSPRGPNSPLHF
. TRBJ1-5 TRBV28 CASSLPQDLGQPQHF
. TRBJ2-1 TRBV27 CASSPRRREITYNEQFF
. TRBJ2-7 TRBV6-5 CASAYTGTGTSEQYF
. TRBJ1-6 TRBV11-2 CASSPSGVRSSPLHF
. TRBJ2-5 TRBV15 CATSLRTGRGETQYF
. TRBJ1-6 TRBV27 CASSSNRQTNSPLHF
. TRBJ1-2 TRBV6-5 CASSYSSEGYGYTF
. TRBJ1-2 TRBV3-1/TRBV3-2 CASSQRPYGYGYTF
once TRBJ2-7 TRBV4-2 CASSQSTEYEQYF
. TRBJ2-7 TRBV6-5 CASSNRDTYEQYF
. TRBJ1-1 TRBV27 CASTKSSGLSTEAFF
. TRBJ1-1 TRBV6-5 CAIRMAGMNTEAFF
once TRBJ2-3 TRBV5-4 CASSKSTGGSDTQYF
once TRBJ2-7 TRBV15 CATSRMVEDEQYF
. TRBJ2-3 TRBV7-9 CASSLVSTDTQYF
. TRBJ1-4 TRBV9 CASGKTGVNEKLFF
. TRBJ1-2 TRBV9 CASSGLTGIYGYTF
. TRBJ2-1 TRBV2 CASRSFQGNEQFF
. TRBJ1-2 TRBV11-2 CASSLRGLDGYTF
. TRBJ1-1 TRBV29-1 CSVDRGRTEAFF